This TCR beta chain comes out of a study of spatial heterogeneity in lung cancer. Notes on the study in general: For expanded intratumoral alpha and beta TCRs, counts tracked tumor mutation counts. When ubiquitous and regional expanded TCRs were counted, their numbers tracked ubiquitous and regional nonsynonymous mutations, respectively.

On each TCR cDNA molecule, a unique molecular identifier was present. Each CDR3 protein gets one entry after TCRdb re-called the 5' RACE reads with MiXCR. The repertoire holds roughly 5,800 distinct CDR3 sequences, approximately 14% seen once, with 11% in the top ten. This clonotype counts as medium-sized. What it binds is unknown. Since the library was made to target alpha chains, this beta chain is a stray read and its abundance is not meaningful. The time point was: sample taken at primary tumor resection. The sample here was lung tumor tissue, taken at surgery. The receptor comes from a male donor with early-stage non-small cell lung cancer.

The CDR3 sequence is CSARDLLNYNEQFF. The CDR3 coding sequence is TGCAGTGCTAGAGACCTCCTGAACTACAATGAGCAGTTCTTC. The V call is TRBV20-1, the J call TRBJ2-1, with D unclear. This CDR3 has 14 amino acids. The V gene lost 0 bases and the J gene lost 3 bases, with 9 bases spanning the gap. Germline values: CDR1 DFQATT, CDR2 SNEGSKA (reference sequence).